Listed below are T cell receptor beta chains from one sample, sequenced in a study of T cells after posttransplantation cyclophosphamide. Sequencing was performed with immunoSEQ multiplex PCR; in TCRdb, only in-frame clones are kept and a portion is missing. The sample has 7,500 to 10,000 clones, about 90% seen once. This material consisted of PBMCs, taken approximately 430 days after allogeneic stem cell transplant with calcineurin inhibitor and methotrexate. The receptors were sampled from a male patient aged 45 to 59 who received an allogeneic stem cell transplant from an unrelated donor, was CMV-positive, and had chronic GVHD only. Some T cells could come from the graft donor. Both conserved end residues are part of each CDR3. D genes are given only for firm matches. The size entry is marked missing in some rows and otherwise reads once, few, many or a size class.

CDR3 protein: CAISQPTTSVIEQYF; CDR3 DNA: TGTGCCATCAGTCAACCCACGACTAGCGTCATCGAGCAGTACTTC; clone size: -; J gene: TRBJ2-7; D gene: TRBD2; V gene: TRBV10-3
CDR3 protein: CASSLLAGGTETQYF; CDR3 DNA: TGTGCCAGCAGTTTACTAGCGGGGGGTACCGAGACCCAGTACTTC; clone size: -; J gene: TRBJ2-5; D gene: TRBD2; V gene: TRBV6-5
CDR3 protein: CASSELDLLELFF; CDR3 DNA: TGTGCCAGCAGTGAATTAGATTTACTTGAGCTGTTTTTT; clone size: once; J gene: TRBJ2-2; D gene: -; V gene: TRBV2
CDR3 protein: CASSWEDARYNEQFF; CDR3 DNA: TGTGCCAGCAGCTGGGAGGATGCACGCTACAATGAGCAGTTCTTC; clone size: -; J gene: TRBJ2-1; D gene: -; V gene: TRBV7-2
CDR3 protein: CASSAEEVIPYNEQFF; CDR3 DNA: TGTGCCAGCAGCGCGGAGGAGGTGATACCCTACAATGAGCAGTTCTTC; clone size: -; J gene: TRBJ2-1; D gene: -; V gene: TRBV7-6
CDR3 protein: CASTLTVMNTEAFF; CDR3 DNA: TGTGCCAGCACCCTGACAGTGATGAACACTGAAGCTTTCTTT; clone size: -; J gene: TRBJ1-1; D gene: -; V gene: TRBV7-9
CDR3 protein: CAISDRESDGYTF; CDR3 DNA: TGTGCCATCAGTGACAGGGAAAGTGATGGCTACACCTTC; clone size: -; J gene: TRBJ1-2; D gene: -; V gene: TRBV10-3
CDR3 protein: CASSSSGTVGDTQYF; CDR3 DNA: TGTGCCAGCAGCTCGTCCGGGACAGTAGGCGATACGCAGTATTTT; clone size: -; J gene: TRBJ2-3; D gene: TRBD1; V gene: TRBV7-6
CDR3 protein: CASSYSESSGLNEQFF; CDR3 DNA: TGTGCCAGCAGTTACTCAGAGTCTAGCGGGTTGAATGAGCAGTTCTTC; clone size: few; J gene: TRBJ2-1; D gene: TRBD2; V gene: TRBV6-6
CDR3 protein: CSVGGTVSEAFF; CDR3 DNA: TGCAGCGTTGGCGGGACAGTTAGTGAAGCTTTCTTT; clone size: -; J gene: TRBJ1-1; D gene: TRBD1; V gene: TRBV29-1